This TCR beta chain is drawn from a study of control samples from healthy donors and cancer patients. Per the germline V gene, CDR1 is SGHTA and CDR2 is FQGTGA. The length of the CDR3 is 15 residues. The V and J ends lost 4 bases and 5 bases, in that order; junction bases with no gene match: 6. Sequencing was performed with immunoSEQ multiplex PCR; in TCRdb, only in-frame clones are kept and a portion is missing. The sample yields fewer than 150,000 clones, around nine tenths seen once. The chain couples TRBV7-3 to TRBJ2-5; TRBD1 matches at 11 bases. This TCR derives from a man between 18 and 35 years old in good health. Material for sequencing was blood. Here the CDR3 DNA reads TGTGCCAGCAGCTCCGGGACAGGGGGATGGGAGACCCAGTACTTC. Translated: CASSSGTGGWETQYF.